The clone carrying this TCR beta chain has ten or more counts. The antigen remains unidentified. These data belong to a study of CD8 T cells in ankylosing spondylitis. General study points: One TCR beta motif, made up of 7 or 8 highly homologous variants, appeared characteristic of ankylosing spondylitis blood.

The CDR3 is made up of 15 amino acids. Between the trimmed V and J ends, which lost 3 bases and 4 bases, there was a span of 15 bases. Germline CDR1 reads PRHDT; CDR2 reads FYEKMQ (reference sequence). Using quantitative 5'-RACE with molecular barcodes, the authors made TCR beta libraries. TCRdb redid the calling of the 5' RACE reads with MiXCR, one entry per CDR3 protein. Here the sample spans some 52,000 distinct CDR3 sequences, about 7.8% being singletons. The chain employs TRBV13 and TRBJ1-1; D is unresolved. This clonotype was sampled from a female donor with ankylosing spondylitis or in good health (not recorded which). Specimen: blood, either unsorted or a sorted T cell fraction (not recorded which). The DNA for the CDR3 is TGTGCCAGCAGCTTTTCGACGCCGCTGGGCACTGAAGCTTTCTTT. It translates to CASSFSTPLGTEAFF. The whole variable domain, remainder taken from reference TRBV13 and TRBJ1-1, is AAGVIQSPRHLIKEKRETATLKCYPIPRHDTVYWYQQGPGQDPQFLISFYEKMQSDKGSIPDRFSAQQFSDYHSELNMSSLELGDSALYFCASSFSTPLGTEAFFGQGTRLTVV.